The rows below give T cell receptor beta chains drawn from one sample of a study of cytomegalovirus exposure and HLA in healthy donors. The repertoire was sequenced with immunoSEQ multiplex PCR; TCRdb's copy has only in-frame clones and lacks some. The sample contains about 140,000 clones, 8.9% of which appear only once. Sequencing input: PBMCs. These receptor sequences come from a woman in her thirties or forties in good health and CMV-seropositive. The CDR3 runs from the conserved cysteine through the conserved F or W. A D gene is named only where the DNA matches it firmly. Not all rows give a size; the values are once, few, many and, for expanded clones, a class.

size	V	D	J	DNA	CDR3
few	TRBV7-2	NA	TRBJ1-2	TGTGCCAGCAGCTCGAGGGTTAACTATGGCTACACCTTC	CASSSRVNYGYTF
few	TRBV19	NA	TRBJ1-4	TGTGCCAGTAGCTCGGGAACAACAACTAATGAAAAACTGTTTTTT	CASSSGTTTNEKLFF
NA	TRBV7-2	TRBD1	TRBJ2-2	TGTGCCAGCAGTTTATCCAATAAACAGGGGGCCGACACCGGGGAGCTGTTTTTT	CASSLSNKQGADTGELFF
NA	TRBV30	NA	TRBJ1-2	TGTGCCTGGAGTGACAGGGAAGACGGCTACACCTTC	CAWSDREDGYTF
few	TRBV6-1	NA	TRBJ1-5	TGTGCCAGCAGTGAAAAACATTTAAATCAGCCCCAGCATTTT	CASSEKHLNQPQHF
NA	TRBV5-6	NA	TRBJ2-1	TGTGCCAGCAGCTTGGGAGGGAGCAATGAGCAGTTCTTC	CASSLGGSNEQFF
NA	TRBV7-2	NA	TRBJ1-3	TGTGCCAGCAGTATCTCACTTGGACAGAGATCTGGAAACACCATATATTTT	CASSISLGQRSGNTIYF
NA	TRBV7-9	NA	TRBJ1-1	TGTGCCAGCAGCTCACAATCAGGGGCTGAAGCTTTCTTT	CASSSQSGAEAFF
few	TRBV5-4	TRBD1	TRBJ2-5	TGTGCCAGCAGCTCGCCAGGGACAGCCCAAGAGACCCAGTACTTC	CASSSPGTAQETQYF
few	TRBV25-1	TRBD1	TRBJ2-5	TGTGCCAGCAGTGAACAGGGGGTCGAGACCCAGTACTTC	CASSEQGVETQYF
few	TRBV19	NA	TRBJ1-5	TGTGCCAGTAGTATAGGTTCCGGGGGAAGCAATCAGCCCCAGCATTTT	CASSIGSGGSNQPQHF
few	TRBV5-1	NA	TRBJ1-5	TGCGCCAGCAGCCTAGGACAGCCCAATCAGCCCCAGCATTTT	CASSLGQPNQPQHF
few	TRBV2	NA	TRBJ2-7	TGTGCCAGCAGTGAATCTTATTCAGGGGCCAGAAGCTACGAGCAGTACTTC	CASSESYSGARSYEQYF
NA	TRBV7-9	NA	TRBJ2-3	TGTGCCAGCAGCTATTCAGGGACTAGCACAGATACGCAGTATTTT	CASSYSGTSTDTQYF
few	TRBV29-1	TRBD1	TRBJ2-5	TGCAGCGTTGATGGGACAGGCCGGTACCAAGAGACCCAGTACTTC	CSVDGTGRYQETQYF
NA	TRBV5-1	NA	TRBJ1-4	TGCGCCAGCAGCTTGTCAGGGGCCCCCCTCTCTGAAAAACTGTTTTTT	CASSLSGAPLSEKLFF